The 9 T cell receptor beta chains below were found in one sample sequenced in a study of T cell responses to AZD1222 COVID-19 vaccine. This table comes from immunoSEQ multiplex PCR, and its TCRdb copy is limited to in-frame clones, with some not included. The sample records about 120,000 clones, around 92% being singletons. Source: peripheral blood, taken 28 days after the second AZD1222 dose. These receptors were taken from an adult who received the AZD1222 COVID-19 vaccine.

The chain carries TRBV24-1 and TRBJ2-5; no clear D gene. V was pared by 3 bases and J by 4 bases, with 17 bases between. Germline V gives CDR1 KGHDR, CDR2 SFDVKD. CDR3 length equals 16 residues. CDR3 nucleotides: TGTGCCACCAGTGATGCAGATCTGGGGTTTGGAGAGACCCAGTACTTC. This gives the protein CATSDADLGFGETQYF.

This chain joins TRBV29-1 and TRBJ2-5, with 8 bases matching TRBD1. The CDR3 is 12 amino acids. CDR1 SQVTM and CDR2 ANQGSEA come from the germline V gene. After removal of 6 bases from V and 1 base from J, the junction contained 1 base not matched to a gene. CDR3: CSVTGGQETQYF. As DNA, the CDR3 is TGCAGCGTCACAGGGGGCCAAGAGACCCAGTACTTC.

The J gene is TRBJ2-7, the V gene TRBV27, with TRBD1 as a possible D gene (6 bases). From germline, CDR1 is MNHEY and CDR2 SMNVEV (reference sequence). The CDR3 is 14 amino acids. Trimming left V 5 bases short and J 2 bases short, with 13 bases between. The CDR3: CASSLRTDAYEQYF. CDR3 DNA: TGTGCCAGCAGTCTACGGACAGATGCCTACGAGCAGTACTTC.

V gene TRBV6-5 combines with J gene TRBJ1-4; no firm D call. The germline V gene has CDR1 MNHEY and CDR2 SVGAGI. With 5 bases removed from V and 7 bases from J, the gap between germline ends came to 14 bases. The length of the CDR3 is 14 residues. CDR3 sequence: CASSRVGKGEKLFF. DNA for the CDR3: TGTGCCAGCAGTCGGGTGGGGAAGGGTGAAAAACTGTTTTTT.

As for this clone: One end of the junction does not line up with germline, which may come from a read error. The gene calls are TRBV7-7 and TRBJ1-5, with D uncertain. This CDR3 comprises 13 residues. The germline V gene encodes CDR1 SSHAT and CDR2 FNYEAQ (reference sequence). CDR3 loop: CASSPGVNQPQHF. CDR3 DNA sequence: TGTGCTAGCAGTCCCGGTGTGAATCAGCCCCAGCATTTT.

The genes are TRBV2 and TRBJ2-7; 9 nucleotides line up with TRBD1. J lost 3 bases, V lost 3 bases, and 3 bases had no gene match. The CDR3 runs to 14 residues. Germline assignment: CDR1 SNHLY and CDR2 FYNNEI. CDR3 protein: CASSDPGQGYEQYF. DNA of the CDR3: TGTGCCAGCAGTGACCCGGGACAGGGCTACGAGCAGTACTTC. The variable domain in full, completed from reference TRBV2 and TRBJ2-7, reads EPEVTQTPSHQVTQMGQEVILRCVPISNHLYFYWYRQILGQKVEFLVSFYNNEISEKSEIFDDQFSVERPDGSNFTLKIRSTKLEDSAMYFCASSDPGQGYEQYFGPGTRLTVT.

This clone was detected only once. CDR3 nucleotide sequence: TGCAGCGTTGAAGAAGCCCGGGACATTCAGTACTTC. As protein: CSVEEARDIQYF. The rearrangement links TRBV29-1 to TRBJ2-4; D unresolved. Germline V gene lookup returns CDR1 SQVTM and CDR2 ANQGSEA. With 0 bases removed from V and 8 bases from J, the gap between germline ends came to 8 bases. This CDR3 has 12 residues.

The V call is TRBV20-1, the J call TRBJ2-5; D gene ambiguous. Germline assignment: CDR1 DFQATT and CDR2 SNEGSKA (reference sequence). The length of the CDR3 is 10 residues. With 3 bases removed from V and 5 bases from J, the gap between germline ends came to 4 bases. The CDR3 DNA follows: TGCAGTGCTAGGGGGGAGACCCAGTACTTC. Its protein is CSARGETQYF.

This clone occurred once. The V and J genes are TRBV6-6 and TRBJ1-2; tentative D call: TRBD1 (6 bases). Between the trimmed V and J ends, which lost 6 bases and 7 bases, there was a span of 21 bases. Germline V CDR1 and CDR2: MNHNY, SVGAGI (reference sequence). The CDR3 covers 15 residues. CDR3: CASRTSVRGESGYTF. CDR3 nucleotide sequence: TGTGCCAGCAGGACTTCCGTCAGGGGAGAAAGTGGCTACACCTTC.